This record concerns one TCR beta chain sequence. This entry is derived from a study of blood T cell repertoires in COVID-19. Study-wide context: Sites in the United States, Italy and Spain provided acute and convalescent COVID-19 samples. PBMCs, B-cell-depleted T cells, or T cells provided the cDNA or gDNA that made up the material.

The V segment lost 5 bases and the J segment 3 bases; nucleotides outside the gene matches: 6. The CDR3 is made up of 15 amino acids. Germline V gene sequence: CDR1 SEHNR, CDR2 FQNEAQ (reference sequence). Some clones are missing from TCRdb's copy, which holds only in-frame ones; the method was immunoSEQ multiplex PCR. The data contain approximately 670,000 clones, 80% to 90% of them seen just once; the ten biggest clones take up 0.2% to 0.3%. This sequence joins TRBV7-9 and TRBJ2-7, with 11 bases lining up with TRBD1. This TCR was recovered from a woman between 18 and 30 years old with acute or convalescent COVID-19. The sample taken for sequencing was peripheral blood. CDR3 sequence: CASSGPGTGGYEQYF. CDR3 DNA sequence: TGTGCCAGCAGCGGCCCCGGGACAGGGGGCTACGAGCAGTACTTC.